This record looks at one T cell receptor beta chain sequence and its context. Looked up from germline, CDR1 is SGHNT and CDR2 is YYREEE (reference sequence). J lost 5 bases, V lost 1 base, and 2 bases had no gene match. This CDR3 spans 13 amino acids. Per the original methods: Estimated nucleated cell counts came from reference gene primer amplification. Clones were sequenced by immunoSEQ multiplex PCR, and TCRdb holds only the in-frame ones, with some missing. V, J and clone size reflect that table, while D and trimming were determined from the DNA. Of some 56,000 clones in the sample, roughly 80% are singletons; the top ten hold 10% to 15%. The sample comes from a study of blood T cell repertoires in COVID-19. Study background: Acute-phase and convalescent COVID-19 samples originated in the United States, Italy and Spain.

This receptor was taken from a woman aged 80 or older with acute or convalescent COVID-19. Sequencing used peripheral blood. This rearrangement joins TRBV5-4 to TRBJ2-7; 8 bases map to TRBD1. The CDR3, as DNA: TGTGCCAGCAGCTTGACAGGGGGTAACGAGCAGTACTTC. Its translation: CASSLTGGNEQYF. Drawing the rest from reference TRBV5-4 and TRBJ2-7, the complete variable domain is ETGVTQSPTHLIKTRGQQVTLRCSSQSGHNTVSWYQQALGQGPQFIFQYYREEENGRGNFPPRFSGLQFPNYSSELNVNALELDDSALYLCASSLTGGNEQYFGPGTRLTVT.